A single sample gave rise to the 27 T cell receptor beta chains below, sequenced in a study of spatial heterogeneity in lung cancer. TCRdb redid the calling of the 5' RACE reads with MiXCR, one entry per CDR3 protein. This sample carries some 41,000 distinct CDR3 sequences, about 10% of them seen once, and the ten largest clones take roughly a sixth. The time point here: blood at routine non-recurrence follow-up after resection. The source was PBMCs, collected at follow-up. These receptors were taken from a female donor with early-stage non-small cell lung cancer.

This clonotype was seen a few times. The chain uses TRBV6-1 and TRBJ2-5; 8 bases are shared with TRBD2. CDR3 length: 15 amino acids. Losses at the gene ends were 6 bases for V and 2 bases for J; bases not matched to a gene: 8. Germline CDR1 is MNHNS and CDR2 is SASEGT. CDR3 nucleotides: TGTGCCAGCAGAGCACCACTAGCGGTACAAGAGACCCAGTACTTC. Translated: CASRAPLAVQETQYF.

This clonotype has a count of ten or more. CDR3: CASSQDPRGTYEQYF. The CDR3 DNA is TGTGCCAGCAGCCAAGATCCGAGGGGAACCTACGAGCAGTACTTC. The V gene is TRBV4-2, the J gene TRBJ2-7; D may match TRBD1 or TRBD2 (5 bases each). V lost 0 bases to trimming and J lost 2 bases, with 11 bases between them. Germline V CDR1 and CDR2: LGHNA, YNFKEQ. This CDR3 is 15 amino acids long.

The chain links TRBV2 to TRBJ1-5; TRBD1 aligns across 9 bases. Germline values: CDR1 SNHLY, CDR2 FYNNEI. After removal of 5 bases from V and 8 bases from J, the junction contained 7 bases not matched to a gene. The CDR3 is made up of 14 amino acids. The CDR3 sequence: CASSKDRGTEPQHF. CDR3 sequence (DNA): TGTGCCAGCAGTAAGGACAGGGGTACGGAGCCCCAGCATTTT.

In this sample, this clonotype turned up many times. This chain connects TRBV7-6 to TRBJ1-6; no firm D call. CDR3 length equals 16 residues. The germline V gene encodes CDR1 SGHVS and CDR2 FNYEAQ. Trimming took off 5 bases at V and 0 bases at J, with 11 bases between the two ends. CDR3 sequence (DNA): TGTGCCAGCAGCCGGCTTGCAGGCTCCTATAATTCACCCCTCCACTTT. It yields the protein CASSRLAGSYNSPLHF.

The V and J genes are TRBV4-2 and TRBJ2-6; D is possibly TRBD1 (5 bases). CDR3 length equals 15 residues. Germline V gives CDR1 LGHNA, CDR2 YNFKEQ. The V end was cut by 0 bases, the J end by 3 bases, with 6 bases between. The CDR3 DNA sequence: TGTGCCAGCAGCCAAGACAGGGATGGGGCCAACGTCCTGACTTTC. It codes for CASSQDRDGANVLTF.

The sample holds a few counts of this clonotype. The chain links TRBV20-1 to TRBJ2-5; TRBD1 matches 7 bases. V trimming: 6 bases; J trimming: 0 bases; junction bases outside the gene matches: 10. CDR3 length: 15 amino acids. Germline CDR1 reads DFQATT; CDR2 reads SNEGSKA (reference sequence). The CDR3: CSASPLGQNQETQYF. CDR3 DNA: TGCAGTGCGTCGCCACTGGGACAGAACCAAGAGACCCAGTACTTC.

This clonotype was counted at least ten times. This chain connects TRBV3-1 to TRBJ2-2, with 8 nucleotides matching TRBD2. Germline CDR1 is LGHDT and CDR2 is YNNKEL (reference sequence). The CDR3 length is 15 residues. The ends lost 2 bases at V and 5 bases at J; junction bases unmatched: 4. CDR3 sequence reads: CASSQWASGTGELFF. The DNA for the CDR3 is TGTGCCAGCAGCCAATGGGCTAGCGGGACCGGGGAGCTGTTTTTT.

This clonotype was seen at least ten times. V and J are TRBV24-1 and TRBJ2-2; 10 bases are a match to TRBD1. This CDR3 is 15 amino acids long. Germline CDR1 KGHDR, CDR2 SFDVKD. V was pared by 3 bases and J by 7 bases, with 4 bases of the junction left unmatched. CDR3 loop: CATSDPGQGNGELFF. In DNA, the CDR3 is TGTGCCACCAGTGATCCGGGACAGGGGAACGGGGAGCTGTTTTTT.

In its sample, this clonotype was seen a few times. The chain couples TRBV28 to TRBJ2-7; the match to TRBD1 covers 9 bases. Per the germline V gene, CDR1 is MDHEN and CDR2 is SYDVKM. The CDR3 length is 15 residues. V trimming: 5 bases; J trimming: 3 bases; junction bases outside the gene matches: 8. CDR3 coding DNA: TGTGCCAGCAGTCGAGATGGGACAGGGATCTACGAGCAGTACTTC. This sequence encodes CASSRDGTGIYEQYF.

This clonotype was seen repeatedly, ten times or more. This sequence joins TRBV12-3 or TRBV12-4 and TRBJ2-7; D is perhaps TRBD1 (5 bases). V was shortened by 4 bases and J by 2 bases, with 15 bases between the two germline ends. The CDR3 covers 15 residues. The DNA for the CDR3 is TGTGCCAGCAGTTCCCGGCAGGGATACCCCTACGAGCAGTACTTC. Residues: CASSSRQGYPYEQYF.

The genes are TRBV11-3 and TRBJ1-1; D ambiguous. Looked up from germline, CDR1 is SGHNT and CDR2 is YENEEA. CDR3 length equals 14 residues. The V gene lost 2 bases and the J gene lost 2 bases, with 9 bases spanning the gap. The CDR3 region is CASSLRGRNTEAFF. The CDR3 coding sequence is TGTGCCAGCAGCTTACGCGGAAGAAACACTGAAGCTTTCTTT.

This clonotype showed up many times. The rearrangement links TRBV15 to TRBJ1-3; D call uncertain. CDR1 LNHNV and CDR2 YYDKDF come from the germline V gene (reference sequence). The CDR3 sequence is 14 residues long. V lost 4 bases, J lost 0 bases, and 7 bases lay in between. The CDR3 here is CATSMVSSGNTIYF. Written as DNA, the CDR3 is TGTGCCACCAGCATGGTCAGCTCTGGAAACACCATATATTTT.

This clonotype was counted many times. J is TRBJ2-1 and V is TRBV7-9; 9 bases agree with TRBD1. The CDR3 loop spans 16 amino acids. V was clipped by 2 bases and J by 7 bases; unmatched bases: 9. The germline V gene has CDR1 SEHNR and CDR2 FQNEAQ (reference sequence). The CDR3, as DNA: TGTGCCAGCAGCTTACTCCTGGGACAGGGAGGGAATGAGCAGTTCTTC. It is translated as CASSLLLGQGGNEQFF.

In this sample, this clonotype is medium-sized (0.01 to 0.1%). The chain is built from TRBV10-3 and TRBJ2-2, with D tentatively TRBD1 (6 bases). CDR1 and CDR2 (germline): ENHRY, SYGVKD. V was shortened by 10 bases and J by 5 bases, with 11 bases between the two germline ends. The CDR3 spans 12 residues. The CDR3 is CATNQGTGELFF. In nucleotides, the CDR3 is TGTGCCACCAATCAGGGGACCGGGGAGCTGTTTTTT.

This clonotype was seen at least ten times. This chain joins TRBV7-7 and TRBJ2-3; D perhaps matches TRBD1 (5 bases). Trimming took off 5 bases at V and 4 bases at J, with 10 bases between the two ends. The germline gives CDR1 SSHAT, CDR2 FNYEAQ (reference sequence). The CDR3 totals 13 residues. This CDR3 is CASSRQGADTQYF. CDR3 bases: TGTGCCAGCAGCCGACAAGGGGCAGATACGCAGTATTTT. The variable domain in full, completed from reference TRBV7-7 and TRBJ2-3, reads GAGVSQSPRYKVTKRGQDVTLRCDPISSHATLYWYQQALGQGPEFLTYFNYEAQPDKSGLPSDRFSAERPEGSISTLTIQRTEQRDSAMYRCASSRQGADTQYFGPGTRLTVL.

The chain couples TRBV28 to TRBJ1-5; D is unclear. Germline V gene lookup returns CDR1 MDHEN and CDR2 SYDVKM. The CDR3 loop spans 14 amino acids. V was pared by 10 bases and J by 6 bases, with 19 bases between. The CDR3 loop reads CANSPRAGGQPQHF. DNA for the CDR3: TGTGCCAATTCCCCGCGCGCCGGAGGTCAGCCCCAGCATTTT.

This clonotype was seen repeatedly, ten times or more. The chain combines TRBV19 with TRBJ2-1, with D perhaps matching TRBD1 (5 bases). V was pared by 6 bases and J by 10 bases, with 16 bases between. Germline assignment: CDR1 LNHDA and CDR2 SQIVND (reference sequence). The CDR3 loop spans 13 amino acids. The CDR3 DNA reads as TGTGCCAGTAGAGATGCAGGGCGTAAGGAGCAGTTCTTC. Amino acid sequence: CASRDAGRKEQFF. Drawing the rest from reference TRBV19 and TRBJ2-1, the complete variable domain is DGGITQSPKYLFRKEGQNVTLSCEQNLNHDAMYWYRQDPGQGLRLIYYSQIVNDFQKGDIAEGYSVSREKKESFPLTVTSAQKNPTAFYLCASRDAGRKEQFFGPGTRLTVL.

At least ten counts were recorded for this clonotype. V is TRBV7-9 and J is TRBJ2-5; 8 nucleotides line up with TRBD2. The V and J ends lost 5 bases and 5 bases, in that order; junction bases with no gene match: 7. Looked up from germline, CDR1 is SEHNR and CDR2 is FQNEAQ (reference sequence). This CDR3 spans 14 amino acids. CDR3 coding DNA: TGTGCCAGCAGCCTTGGACTAGCTGGGGAGACCCAGTACTTC. It specifies CASSLGLAGETQYF. The complete variable domain, with remaining parts taken from reference TRBV7-9 and TRBJ2-5, reads DTGVSQNPRHKITKRGQNVTFRCDPISEHNRLYWYRQTLGQGPEFLTYFQNEAQLEKSRLLSDRFSAERPKGSFSTLEIQRTEQGDSAMYLCASSLGLAGETQYFGPGTRLLVL.

The V and J genes are TRBV6-1 and TRBJ1-2; D remains unclear. Between the trimmed V and J ends, which lost 1 base and 0 bases, there was a span of 3 bases. CDR1 is MNHNS and CDR2 is SASEGT in the germline V gene. The CDR3 spans 13 residues. CDR3 in amino acids: CASSEDANYGYTF. For the CDR3, the DNA is TGTGCCAGCAGTGAAGATGCTAACTATGGCTACACCTTC.

This chain links TRBV4-1 with TRBJ2-7; the D gene is possibly TRBD1 (6 bases). Germline CDR1 is MGHRA and CDR2 is YSYEKL. The CDR3 contains 15 residues. V lost 1 base and J 5 bases, leaving 15 bases between the germline ends. The chain's CDR3 is CASSQVPQGIHEQYF. CDR3 nucleotides: TGCGCCAGCAGCCAAGTCCCGCAGGGGATCCACGAGCAGTACTTC.

This clonotype was detected many times. The V gene is TRBV20-1, the J gene TRBJ2-6, with unresolved D. Germline values: CDR1 DFQATT, CDR2 SNEGSKA (reference sequence). The V end lost 0 bases, the J end lost 3 bases, and 3 bases lay between the germline ends. This CDR3 has 13 amino acids. The CDR3 loop reads CSARDLGANVLTF. CDR3 sequence (DNA): TGCAGTGCTAGAGATCTTGGGGCCAACGTCCTGACTTTC.

This clonotype occurred many times. This chain uses TRBV3-1 with TRBJ2-5; 7 positions match TRBD2. The CDR3 is 15 amino acids. The germline gives CDR1 LGHDT, CDR2 YNNKEL (reference sequence). The J segment lost 5 bases and the V segment lost 4 bases, leaving 10 bases of the junction unmatched. In nucleotides, the CDR3 is TGTGCCAGCAGCCTCCGTCTGGCGGGGGTGGAGACCCAGTACTTC. It is translated as CASSLRLAGVETQYF.

The chain uses TRBV28 and TRBJ2-5, with D perhaps TRBD2 (5 bases). Trimming took 6 bases from V and 2 from J, leaving 10 bases between them. The CDR3 extends over 13 amino acids. Germline V lookup: CDR1 MDHEN, CDR2 SYDVKM. Here the CDR3 DNA reads TGTGCCAGCAGGCCGGGGATTCAAGAGACCCAGTACTTC. This encodes CASRPGIQETQYF.

This clonotype is labeled as medium-sized (0.01 to 0.1%). The J gene is TRBJ2-4, the V gene TRBV10-3; 10 nucleotides align to TRBD2. CDR3 length equals 17 residues. V shed 2 bases, J shed 0 bases, and the junction held 4 bases outside the gene matches. Germline V gene sequence: CDR1 ENHRY, CDR2 SYGVKD. CDR3 in amino acids: CAISEVSGGLAKNIQYF. CDR3 sequence (DNA): TGTGCCATCAGTGAGGTTAGCGGGGGGCTAGCCAAAAACATTCAGTACTTC.

In its sample, this clonotype was seen many times. The V and J genes are TRBV6-5 and TRBJ2-3, with 11 nucleotides matching TRBD1. J was trimmed by 4 bases and V by 2 bases; bases with no gene match: 5. The CDR3 has 16 residues. The germline V gene encodes CDR1 MNHEY and CDR2 SVGAGI. The CDR3 nucleotides read TGTGCCAGCAGTTACGTCGGGACAGGGGGAGCAGATACGCAGTATTTT. It codes for CASSYVGTGGADTQYF.

At least ten counts were recorded for this clonotype. The junction shows a germline mismatch at one end, possibly a read error. DNA for the CDR3: TGTGCTAGCAGCTTAGGGACCGGCTTGGCCCTGAACACCGGGGAGCTGTTTTTT. Translated: CASSLGTGLALNTGELFF. This chain uses TRBV7-7 with TRBJ2-2, with D perhaps matching TRBD1 or TRBD2 (5 bases each). The germline V gene encodes CDR1 SSHAT and CDR2 FNYEAQ (reference sequence). The CDR3 is 18 amino acids. Together with reference TRBV7-7 and TRBJ2-2, the CDR3 gives the full variable domain: GAGVSQSPRYKVTKRGQDVTLRCDPISSHATLYWYQQALGQGPEFLTYFNYEAQPDKSGLPSDRFSAERPEGSISTLTIQRTEQRDSAMYRCASSLGTGLALNTGELFFGEGSRLTVL.

The gene calls are TRBV7-9 and TRBJ2-5; D is undetermined. This CDR3 has 14 amino acids. Germline CDR1 and CDR2: SEHNR and FQNEAQ (reference sequence). V lost 5 bases to trimming and J lost 2 bases, with 12 bases between them. DNA for the CDR3: TGTGCCAGCAGCCCGGCTTCATCTCAAGAGACCCAGTACTTC. As protein: CASSPASSQETQYF.